This TCR beta chain appears in the sequencing data of a study of T cells expressing NK-cell markers. The CDR3 runs to 15 residues. Germline CDR1 and CDR2: MNHEY and SVGAGI. As for this clonotype: Antigen specificity is unknown.

TCRdb reprocessed the 5' RACE reads and stores each CDR3 protein as one record, lacking DNA. Its listing shows some 460,000 distinct CDR3 sequences. Study outcomes and limitations: NKG2C+ dominant clonotype frequencies in six or seven donors were about 1.0-8% of CD8+ T cells. Four donors showed these clonotypes also leading the CD3+CD56-NKG2C+ fraction.

Sequenced sample: blood T cells: a sorted CD56 or NKG2C T cell subset, CD4+ or CD8+ T cells, or bulk PBMC T cells (not recorded which). The J gene is TRBJ2-7, the V gene TRBV6-5; the TRBD1 assignment by TCRdb is unverifiable without DNA. The TCR originated in a woman aged 45-65 years in good health. The CDR3 here is CASSRRSIPRGEQYF.